This passage covers 32 T cell receptor beta chains from one sample sequenced in a study of human T cells and chemical hapten exposure. TCRdb fed the RACE reads into MiXCR, producing one record per CDR3 protein. Seen here are about 82,000 distinct CDR3 sequences, 10% to 15% observed once, and the top ten hold more than 4.5%. Time point given: patch test 3, about 24 weeks after DPC sensitization. Treatment: therapeutic diphenylcyclopropenone sensitization with weekly scalp DPC. The input for sequencing was whole blood, taken in connection with sensitization to the hapten diphenylcyclopropenone (DPC). Receptors originate from a woman between 50 and 59 years old with alopecia areata. Some clones in this sample may be carry-over from other donors' samples.

This clonotype was seen only a few times. The rearrangement uses TRBV6-4 and TRBJ1-2, with D hard to call. V was shortened by 4 bases and J by 8 bases, with 8 bases between the two germline ends. Per the germline V gene, CDR1 is MRHNA and CDR2 is SNTAGT. This CDR3 has 11 residues. Written as DNA, the CDR3 is TGTGCCAGCAGTGGGCCGGGAGGCTACACCTTC. It encodes CASSGPGGYTF.

This clonotype was counted only a few times. V is TRBV29-1 and J is TRBJ2-2; TRBD2 matches 7 bases. The CDR3 sequence is 15 residues long. Losses at the gene ends were 5 bases for V and 0 bases for J; bases not matched to a gene: 6. Germline V CDR1 and CDR2: SQVTM, ANQGSEA. CDR3 sequence reads: CSVPSGDANTGELFF. In nucleotides, the CDR3 is TGCAGCGTTCCCAGCGGGGACGCGAACACCGGGGAGCTGTTTTTT.

This chain joins TRBV7-9 and TRBJ2-7; D may match TRBD1 or TRBD2 (5 bases each). The germline gives CDR1 SEHNR, CDR2 FQNEAQ (reference sequence). The CDR3 runs to 16 residues. V was shortened by 5 bases and J by 0 bases, with 17 bases between the two germline ends. The CDR3 DNA reads as TGTGCCAGCAGCCCTCCCGCGGGTGGGGGCTCCTACGAGCAGTACTTC. Translation gives CASSPPAGGGSYEQYF.

V and J are TRBV7-9 and TRBJ2-3, with TRBD2 matching over 15 bases. After removal of 5 bases from V and 0 bases from J, the junction contained 9 bases not matched to a gene. The CDR3 consists of 19 residues. Germline V gives CDR1 SEHNR, CDR2 FQNEAQ (reference sequence). CDR3 DNA sequence: TGTGCCAGCAGCCTGCCGGGACTAGCGGGAGGAGTGAGCACAGATACGCAGTATTTT. Translation gives CASSLPGLAGGVSTDTQYF.

There are many counts of this clonotype. This chain uses TRBV4-1 with TRBJ2-2, with 8 nucleotides matching TRBD1. Germline V gives CDR1 MGHRA, CDR2 YSYEKL. Trimming cost V 7 bases and J 4 bases; bases outside gene matches: 11. CDR3 length equals 16 residues. The CDR3 DNA is TGCGCCAGCACCCCGGCGACAGGGGTGTTCACCGGGGAGCTGTTTTTT. It translates to CASTPATGVFTGELFF.

This clonotype was counted ten times or more. The gene calls are TRBV2 and TRBJ2-2; D not certain. The germline V gene has CDR1 SNHLY and CDR2 FYNNEI. The CDR3 is made up of 14 amino acids. Trimming stripped 4 bases from V and 2 bases from J, with 8 bases between. The CDR3 sequence is CASSGIVNTGELFF. Here the CDR3 DNA reads TGTGCCAGCAGTGGGATAGTAAACACCGGGGAGCTGTTTTTT.

This clonotype was seen only a few times. V is TRBV18 and J is TRBJ1-1; D unclear. The CDR3 has 13 residues. Germline V gene lookup returns CDR1 KGHSH and CDR2 LQKENI. Trimming removed 6 bases from V and 3 bases from J, with 11 bases in between. The CDR3 nucleotides are TGTGCCAGCTCTCGGACGTCGGACACTGAAGCTTTCTTT. It yields the protein CASSRTSDTEAFF.

This clonotype appeared many times. This rearrangement joins TRBV29-1 to TRBJ2-1; D might be TRBD2 (5 bases). Deletions cut 5 bases from V and 2 bases from J, with 10 bases between. The V gene's germline CDR1 is SQVTM and CDR2 ANQGSEA. This CDR3 spans 13 amino acids. In nucleotides, the CDR3 is TGCAGCGTTAATAGCGTTACCTACAATGAGCAGTTCTTC. Amino acids: CSVNSVTYNEQFF.

This rearrangement joins TRBV6-5 to TRBJ2-1, with D possibly being TRBD2 (5 bases). Germline CDR1 MNHEY, CDR2 SVGAGI. This CDR3 has 14 amino acids. V was clipped by 3 bases and J by 5 bases, with 11 bases between them. This CDR3 is CASSYIARHNEQFF. Written as DNA, the CDR3 is TGTGCCAGCAGTTATATAGCGCGGCACAATGAGCAGTTCTTC.

The chain joins TRBV29-1 to TRBJ2-3; a possible D gene is TRBD1 (5 bases). Looked up from germline, CDR1 is SQVTM and CDR2 is ANQGSEA. CDR3 length equals 10 residues. Trimming took off 7 bases at V and 6 bases at J, with 8 bases between the two ends. CDR3 DNA: TGCAGCGCACAGGTCGATACGCAGTATTTT. Translating it yields CSAQVDTQYF.

This clonotype was seen many times. The rearrangement links TRBV2 to TRBJ2-1; D may be TRBD1 or TRBD2 (5 bases each). Germline V gene lookup returns CDR1 SNHLY and CDR2 FYNNEI. Trimming took off 4 bases at V and 15 bases at J, with 16 bases between the two ends. This CDR3 has 12 residues. The CDR3 spells CASSVRDGNPFF. The CDR3 DNA follows: TGTGCCAGCAGTGTAAGGGACGGGAACCCGTTCTTC.

Only a few counts were recorded for this clonotype. This CDR3 reads CASSSRQGPLSGYTF. The CDR3 bases are TGTGCCAGCAGCTCGCGACAGGGTCCCTTGAGTGGCTACACCTTC. V usage is TRBV7-9 and J usage is TRBJ1-2; 7 positions match TRBD1. V lost 4 bases, J lost 7 bases, and 12 bases stayed unmatched. The CDR3 covers 15 residues. In germline, CDR1 is SEHNR, CDR2 FQNEAQ (reference sequence).

Here the CDR3 reads CASSETTDSETQYF. CDR3 nucleotide sequence: TGTGCCAGTAGTGAGACCACTGACTCAGAGACCCAGTACTTC. V and J are TRBV19 and TRBJ2-5, with D uncertain. Germline loops: CDR1 LNHDA, CDR2 SQIVND (reference sequence). This CDR3 is built from 14 residues. V lost 5 bases and J 4 bases, leaving 14 bases between the germline ends. Using reference TRBV19 and TRBJ2-5 for the parts outside the CDR3, the full variable domain is DGGITQSPKYLFRKEGQNVTLSCEQNLNHDAMYWYRQDPGQGLRLIYYSQIVNDFQKGDIAEGYSVSREKKESFPLTVTSAQKNPTAFYLCASSETTDSETQYFGPGTRLLVL.

V is TRBV27 and J is TRBJ1-1, with D perhaps matching TRBD1 (5 bases). The germline CDR1 and CDR2 sequences are MNHEY and SMNVEV (reference sequence). V was shortened by 2 bases and J by 4 bases, with 8 bases between the two germline ends. The CDR3 sequence is 13 residues long. For the CDR3, the DNA is TGTGCCAGCAGTTTAAGGGGTGGCACTGAAGCTTTCTTT. Translating gives CASSLRGGTEAFF.

This clonotype was seen only a few times. The V and J genes are TRBV9 and TRBJ2-5; no definite D call. Germline-derived CDR1 and CDR2 are SGDLS and YYNGEE. This CDR3 region has 13 residues. V was pared by 2 bases and J by 4 bases, with 9 bases between. The DNA of the CDR3 is TGTGCCAGCAGCGTTTCTATCACAGAGACCCAGTACTTC. Translating it yields CASSVSITETQYF.

The chain joins TRBV3-1 to TRBJ2-1; 10 bases agree with TRBD2. CDR1 and CDR2 from the germline V gene are LGHDT and YNNKEL (reference sequence). The CDR3 sequence is 14 residues long. The V gene end was trimmed by 8 bases and the J gene end by 5 bases; junction bases not matched to a gene: 6. CDR3 DNA: TGTGCCAGCGGGGGACTAGCGCCTAACAATGAGCAGTTCTTC. Its protein product is CASGGLAPNNEQFF.

Ten or more counts support this clonotype. This chain links TRBV18 with TRBJ2-5; D might be TRBD1 (6 bases). Germline V gene data show CDR1 as KGHSH and CDR2 as LQKENI. V dropped 7 bases and J dropped 3 bases, with 12 bases sitting between them. CDR3 length equals 13 residues. CDR3 bases: TGTGCCAGCTTCCGGGACACTAAAGAGACCCAGTACTTC. This sequence encodes CASFRDTKETQYF.

This clonotype was recorded many times. V is TRBV27 and J is TRBJ1-1, with no clear D. Looked up from germline, CDR1 is MNHEY and CDR2 is SMNVEV (reference sequence). This CDR3 has 15 residues. The V end lost 0 bases, the J end lost 2 bases, and 10 bases lay between the germline ends. CDR3 protein: CASSLSPWHNTEAFF. CDR3 DNA: TGTGCCAGCAGTTTATCCCCGTGGCACAACACTGAAGCTTTCTTT.

This clonotype has at least ten counts. J is TRBJ2-5 and V is TRBV29-1; D unresolved. There are 14 residues in the CDR3. The germline CDR1 and CDR2 sequences are SQVTM and ANQGSEA. Trimming shortened V by 5 bases and J by 5 bases, and 18 bases separated the two germline ends. The CDR3 sequence is CSVTPGPPRETQYF. Here the CDR3 DNA reads TGCAGCGTTACTCCCGGGCCCCCGAGGGAGACCCAGTACTTC.

The chain joins TRBV6-2 or TRBV6-3 to TRBJ2-7; D ambiguous. Deletions cut 7 bases from V and 5 bases from J, with 9 bases between. The CDR3 covers 11 residues. Per germline, CDR1 MNHEY and CDR2 SVGEGT. The CDR3 reads CASTWLDEQYF. The CDR3 bases are TGTGCCAGCACGTGGTTGGACGAGCAGTACTTC.

The chain recombines TRBV6-1 with TRBJ1-1; 10 bases fit TRBD1. Germline assignment: CDR1 MNHNS and CDR2 SASEGT. The CDR3 spans 15 residues. With V trimmed by 6 bases and J by 2 bases, 6 bases remained unmatched. The CDR3 loop is CASRSGTGANTEAFF. For the CDR3, the DNA is TGTGCCAGCAGGAGCGGGACAGGGGCAAACACTGAAGCTTTCTTT.

This clonotype came up many times. The chain employs TRBV11-2 and TRBJ2-1; unclear D gene. V lost 0 bases and J 16 bases, leaving 19 bases between the germline ends. The CDR3 consists of 14 residues. Germline CDR1 reads SGHAT; CDR2 reads FQNNGV. In nucleotides, the CDR3 is TGTGCCAGCAGCTTAGATTCACCCAGCTCCCCGACCTTCTTC. Protein product: CASSLDSPSSPTFF.

Concerning this clonotype itself: One base away lies a much larger clone, so this may be a sequencing read error. The rearrangement joins TRBV5-1 to TRBJ1-2; possibly TRBD1 for D (5 bases). Germline CDR1 SGHRS, CDR2 YFSETQ. The CDR3 loop spans 14 amino acids. The CDR3 spells CASREDIPNYGYSF. The CDR3 DNA is TGCGCCAGCAGAGAGGACATCCCAAACTATGGCTACTCCTTC.

Many counts were recorded for this clonotype. V usage is TRBV10-2 and J usage is TRBJ2-3, with D possibly TRBD2 on 5 matching bases. The CDR3 is made up of 16 amino acids. Trimming pared 2 bases from V and 5 bases from J, leaving 17 bases between. CDR1 and CDR2 (germline): WSHSY, SAAADI. CDR3 bases: TGCGCCAGCAGTGAGCCAACTAGAGGGTCGAGAGATACGCAGTATTTT. It translates to CASSEPTRGSRDTQYF.

Many counts were recorded for this clonotype. The rearrangement uses TRBV20-1 and TRBJ2-1, with TRBD2 identical over 13 bases. Germline loops: CDR1 DFQATT, CDR2 SNEGSKA (reference sequence). The CDR3 is 15 residues long. Trimming removed 5 bases from V and 4 bases from J; junction bases left unmatched: 5. The CDR3 DNA follows: TGCAGTGCTCGACGGACTAGCGGGGGATACAATGAGCAGTTCTTC. Residues: CSARRTSGGYNEQFF.

V and J are TRBV18 and TRBJ2-5; D is perhaps TRBD1 (5 bases). V was pared by 1 base and J by 4 bases, with 10 bases between. Germline lookup yields CDR1 KGHSH and CDR2 LQKENI. The CDR3 contains 14 residues. The CDR3 is CASSPREGAETQYF. DNA of the CDR3: TGTGCCAGCTCACCACGCGAAGGGGCAGAGACCCAGTACTTC.

This clonotype was seen at least ten times. The chain has TRBV11-2 and TRBJ1-1; D remains ambiguous. The CDR3 contains 13 residues. Germline CDR1 reads SGHAT; CDR2 reads FQNNGV. The germline V and J ends were trimmed by 3 bases and 1 base, with 6 bases remaining between them. CDR3 sequence (DNA): TGTGCCAGCAGCTTTGGTGAGAACACTGAAGCTTTCTTT. Translated, it gives CASSFGENTEAFF.

This clonotype was observed a few times. V is TRBV12-3 or TRBV12-4 and J is TRBJ2-7, with 7 bases aligning to TRBD1. Trimming took 8 bases from V and 4 from J; bases not matched to a gene: 11. The CDR3 has 14 amino acids. CDR3 nucleotides: TGTGCCAGCCGAACTCAGGGGGTCTGGTACGAGCAGTACTTC. Amino acids: CASRTQGVWYEQYF.

This clonotype has just a few counts. V and J are TRBV2 and TRBJ2-1; maybe TRBD2 (5 bases). Germline V CDR1 and CDR2: SNHLY, FYNNEI. The CDR3 covers 13 residues. V was clipped by 8 bases and J by 9 bases, with 17 bases between them. The DNA of the CDR3 is TGTGCCAGCGGACTCCTAGACACTGCTGAGCAGTTCTTC. Protein: CASGLLDTAEQFF. Complete variable domain (other parts from reference TRBV2 and TRBJ2-1): EPEVTQTPSHQVTQMGQEVILRCVPISNHLYFYWYRQILGQKVEFLVSFYNNEISEKSEIFDDQFSVERPDGSNFTLKIRSTKLEDSAMYFCASGLLDTAEQFFGPGTRLTVL.

This clonotype showed up just once. The V call is TRBV20-1, the J call TRBJ2-2; the match to TRBD2 covers 10 bases. The J segment lost 3 bases and the V segment lost 2 bases, leaving 0 bases of the junction unmatched. CDR3 length: 14 amino acids. Per germline, CDR1 DFQATT and CDR2 SNEGSKA (reference sequence). The DNA for the CDR3 is TGCAGTGCTAGACTAGCGGGAGACACCGGGGAGCTGTTTTTT. It is translated as CSARLAGDTGELFF.

The chain couples TRBV27 to TRBJ1-1; D is undetermined. Germline-derived CDR1 and CDR2 are MNHEY and SMNVEV (reference sequence). The V end was cut by 2 bases, the J end by 1 base, with 11 bases between. There are 15 residues in the CDR3. Written as DNA, the CDR3 is TGTGCCAGCAGTTTAAGCGGGCACAAGAACACTGAAGCTTTCTTT. Translation: CASSLSGHKNTEAFF.

The chain joins TRBV12-3 or TRBV12-4 to TRBJ2-3; D not resolved. This CDR3 has 15 residues. The V end lost 3 bases, the J end lost 1 base, and 11 bases lay between the germline ends. The CDR3 here is CASSLRNGGTDTQYF. The CDR3 DNA follows: TGTGCCAGCAGTTTGAGGAATGGAGGCACAGATACGCAGTATTTT.